Listed below are T cell receptor beta chains from one sample, sequenced in a study of CD8+CD57+ T cells in acquired aplastic anemia. TCRdb itself ran the reads through MiXCR, one entry per CDR3 protein. Of 160,000 or so distinct CDR3 sequences listed, 71% are singletons. Sequencing input: sorted CD4+, CD8+, or CD8+CD57+ T cells (not recorded which) from PBMCs. The receptors stem from a human donor with aplastic anemia. Each CDR3 is given with its conserved first and last residue. A D gene is named only where the DNA matches it firmly. A clone size is listed for some rows: how often the clone was seen (once, few, many), or a class if it is expanded.

clone_size: -
j_call: TRBJ1-6
v_call: TRBV5-1
d_call: -
cdr3_nt: TGCGCCAGCAGCCCCGGGGGACTGGGCTCACCCCTCCACTTT
cdr3_aa: CASSPGGLGSPLHF

clone_size: few
j_call: TRBJ2-3
v_call: TRBV10-1
d_call: TRBD1
cdr3_nt: TGCGCCAGCCACGACAGGGGCACAGATACGCAGTATTTT
cdr3_aa: CASHDRGTDTQYF

clone_size: -
j_call: TRBJ2-5
v_call: TRBV9
d_call: TRBD2
cdr3_nt: TGTGCCAGCAGCGTAGGCCTAGCGGGAGTAGGGGAGACCCAGTACTTC
cdr3_aa: CASSVGLAGVGETQYF

clone_size: once
j_call: TRBJ2-7
v_call: TRBV10-3
d_call: TRBD2
cdr3_nt: TGTGCCATCAGTGAGCGCGGGAGCATCCACGAGCAGTACTTC
cdr3_aa: CAISERGSIHEQYF

clone_size: -
j_call: TRBJ2-2
v_call: TRBV6-4
d_call: TRBD1
cdr3_nt: TGTGCCAGCAGTACCGAGGGGACAGGGACCACCGGGGAGCTGTTTTTT
cdr3_aa: CASSTEGTGTTGELFF

clone_size: -
j_call: TRBJ1-6
v_call: TRBV2
d_call: TRBD1
cdr3_nt: TGTGCCAGCAGTGAGGGGGACAGGGGAAGCTCCTATAATTCACCCCTCCACTTT
cdr3_aa: CASSEGDRGSSYNSPLHF

clone_size: -
j_call: TRBJ2-3
v_call: TRBV6-7
d_call: TRBD2
cdr3_nt: TGTGCCAGCAGTTATTGGGCAGCGGGGGCCACAGATACGCAGTATTTT
cdr3_aa: CASSYWAAGATDTQYF

clone_size: -
j_call: TRBJ2-1
v_call: TRBV24-1
d_call: TRBD2
cdr3_nt: TGTGCCACGCCCTTGACTAGCGGGGACTCCTACAATGAGCAGTTCTTC
cdr3_aa: CATPLTSGDSYNEQFF

clone_size: -
j_call: TRBJ2-1
v_call: TRBV29-1
d_call: -
cdr3_nt: TGCAGCGGGTCCCCTCGGAGCTCCTACAATGAGCAGTTCTTC
cdr3_aa: CSGSPRSSYNEQFF

clone_size: -
j_call: TRBJ2-1
v_call: TRBV20-1
d_call: -
cdr3_nt: TGCAGTGCTAGAGATACCCGCAATGAGCAGTTCTTC
cdr3_aa: CSARDTRNEQFF

clone_size: once
j_call: TRBJ2-7
v_call: TRBV10-3
d_call: -
cdr3_nt: TGTGCCATCAGTGAGGCCTGGGGCGCGGTCTACGAGCAGTACTTC
cdr3_aa: CAISEAWGAVYEQYF

clone_size: -
j_call: TRBJ1-1
v_call: TRBV19
d_call: TRBD1
cdr3_nt: TGTGCCAGTAGTACCACTGGTGCAAACAGGGGAGTGAGCACTGAAGCTTTCTTT
cdr3_aa: CASSTTGANRGVSTEAFF

clone_size: -
j_call: TRBJ2-2
v_call: TRBV29-1
d_call: -
cdr3_nt: TGCAGCGTTGCGCTTACCACCGGGGAGCTGTTTTTT
cdr3_aa: CSVALTTGELFF

clone_size: -
j_call: TRBJ2-7
v_call: TRBV7-3
d_call: -
cdr3_nt: TGTGCCAGCAGCCCCTACGACGGCTACGAGCAGTACTTC
cdr3_aa: CASSPYDGYEQYF

clone_size: -
j_call: TRBJ2-3
v_call: TRBV24-1
d_call: TRBD2
cdr3_nt: TGTGCCACCAGTGATTGGGCGGGAGGTAGCACAGATACGCAGTATTTT
cdr3_aa: CATSDWAGGSTDTQYF

clone_size: medium-sized
j_call: TRBJ2-7
v_call: TRBV15
d_call: -
cdr3_nt: TGTGCCACCAGCAGAGAGGGAGGGGGCGCTTCGCTCGAGCAGTACTTC
cdr3_aa: CATSREGGGASLEQYF

clone_size: few
j_call: TRBJ2-1
v_call: TRBV12-3/TRBV12-4
d_call: -
cdr3_nt: TGTGCCAGCAGTCCACCCTCCTACAATGAGCAGTTCTTC
cdr3_aa: CASSPPSYNEQFF

clone_size: -
j_call: TRBJ2-3
v_call: TRBV9
d_call: -
cdr3_nt: TGTGCCAGCAGTTCTCGGGGGTTCGGTTCAGATACGCAGTATTTT
cdr3_aa: CASSSRGFGSDTQYF

clone_size: -
j_call: TRBJ2-2
v_call: TRBV7-3
d_call: -
cdr3_nt: TGTGCCAGCAGCTTATATGGGAACGGGGAGCTGTTTTTT
cdr3_aa: CASSLYGNGELFF

clone_size: -
j_call: TRBJ2-7
v_call: TRBV5-4
d_call: -
cdr3_nt: TGTGCCAGCAGCTTCTCTGGGGGTTCCTACGAGCAGTACTTC
cdr3_aa: CASSFSGGSYEQYF

clone_size: -
j_call: TRBJ2-7
v_call: TRBV20-1
d_call: -
cdr3_nt: TGCAGTGCTAATTATGGCTCCACCTACGAGCAGTACTTC
cdr3_aa: CSANYGSTYEQYF

clone_size: -
j_call: TRBJ1-5
v_call: TRBV10-3
d_call: -
cdr3_nt: TGTGCCACCGGGGAAGGGGAAAATGTTCAGCCCCAGCATTTT
cdr3_aa: CATGEGENVQPQHF

clone_size: -
j_call: TRBJ1-5
v_call: TRBV29-1
d_call: TRBD1
cdr3_nt: TGCAGCGTGCCCGGGACAGGGGTGGGACAGCCCCAGCATTTT
cdr3_aa: CSVPGTGVGQPQHF

clone_size: -
j_call: TRBJ2-7
v_call: TRBV5-8
d_call: TRBD1
cdr3_nt: TGTGCCAGCAGCCGGGGCCACAGGGGCTGGTACGAGCAGTACTTC
cdr3_aa: CASSRGHRGWYEQYF

clone_size: -
j_call: TRBJ2-1
v_call: TRBV5-1
d_call: -
cdr3_nt: TGCGCCAGCAGCTTATACCCCTCGGGGAATGAGCAGTTCTTC
cdr3_aa: CASSLYPSGNEQFF

clone_size: -
j_call: TRBJ2-7
v_call: TRBV5-1
d_call: TRBD1
cdr3_nt: TGCGCCAGCAGCTTGGGAGTTTCCGGGACAGGGGGCTACGAGCAGTACTTC
cdr3_aa: CASSLGVSGTGGYEQYF

clone_size: -
j_call: TRBJ1-5
v_call: TRBV7-9
d_call: -
cdr3_nt: TGTGCCAGCAGTTGGACAGTCGATAGCAATCAGCCCCAGCATTTT
cdr3_aa: CASSWTVDSNQPQHF

clone_size: once
j_call: TRBJ1-1
v_call: TRBV2
d_call: -
cdr3_nt: TGTGCCAGCAGTAGACGACCGAATGAGGTCCAAAACACTGAAGCTTTCTTT
cdr3_aa: CASSRRPNEVQNTEAFF

clone_size: -
j_call: TRBJ1-5
v_call: TRBV29-1
d_call: -
cdr3_nt: TGCAGCGTTGAACAGGGTCCCAATCAGCCCCAGCATTTT
cdr3_aa: CSVEQGPNQPQHF

clone_size: -
j_call: TRBJ1-2
v_call: TRBV10-3
d_call: -
cdr3_nt: TGTGCCAGCAGTGACGGGGGGATTGGCTATGGCTACACCTTC
cdr3_aa: CASSDGGIGYGYTF

clone_size: once
j_call: TRBJ1-1
v_call: TRBV11-3
d_call: -
cdr3_nt: TGTGCCAGCAGCTTAGAGGGGCACACTGAAGCTTTCTTT
cdr3_aa: CASSLEGHTEAFF

clone_size: few
j_call: TRBJ2-1
v_call: TRBV20-1
d_call: -
cdr3_nt: TGCAGTGCCCCAGGGTCGGACTACAATGAGCAGTTCTTC
cdr3_aa: CSAPGSDYNEQFF

clone_size: -
j_call: TRBJ1-4
v_call: TRBV5-5
d_call: TRBD1
cdr3_nt: TGTGCCAGCAGCCCCACAGGGGCAACTAATGAAAAACTGTTTTTT
cdr3_aa: CASSPTGATNEKLFF

clone_size: once
j_call: TRBJ2-7
v_call: TRBV25-1
d_call: -
cdr3_nt: TGTGCCAGCAGTGAGTGGGGCCCCTCCTACGAGCAGTACTTC
cdr3_aa: CASSEWGPSYEQYF

clone_size: -
j_call: TRBJ2-7
v_call: TRBV7-9
d_call: TRBD1
cdr3_nt: TGTGCCAGCAGCGCGGGGGACAGGGGTGGGGAGCAGTACTTC
cdr3_aa: CASSAGDRGGEQYF

clone_size: -
j_call: TRBJ1-2
v_call: TRBV6-5
d_call: TRBD1
cdr3_nt: TGTGCCAGCAGTTACTCGATGACAGGGGCTTCCCATTGGGATGGCTACACCTTC
cdr3_aa: CASSYSMTGASHWDGYTF

clone_size: once
j_call: TRBJ2-3
v_call: TRBV24-1
d_call: -
cdr3_nt: TGTGCCACCAGGGAACCAATTACAGATACGCAGTATTTT
cdr3_aa: CATREPITDTQYF